This T cell receptor beta chain derives from a study of breast tumors, draining lymph nodes, adjacent tissues. Overall study findings and caveats: Tumors had less TCR diversity than lymph nodes, more than nontumor tissue. Tumor T cell lymph node origin was a supported hypothesis, not proven.

This clonotype was recorded at least ten times. Its antigen is not identified. One entry per CDR3 protein, called by TCRdb with MiXCR from the multiplex PCR reads. The top ten clones hold 3% to 4.5% of a sample with over 200,000 distinct CDR3 sequences, around 34% of them seen once. Axillary draining lymph nodes of breast cancer patients supplied the node samples. Trimming took off 8 bases at V and 0 bases at J, with 10 bases between the two ends. Germline V gene data show CDR1 as SEHNR and CDR2 as FQNEAQ (reference sequence). The CDR3 is 14 amino acids. This TCR came from a female donor with breast cancer. Some clones in this sample may be carry-over from other donors' samples. J is TRBJ1-4 and V is TRBV7-9; D is unresolved. What was sequenced was axillary lymph node tissue. The CDR3 region has the DNA TGTGCCAGCGCCGACGTTTCAACTAATGAAAAACTGTTTTTT. As protein: CASADVSTNEKLFF.